This T cell receptor (beta chain) was sequenced in a study of long-term antiretroviral therapy in people with HIV. A v3.0 immunoSEQ assay was performed at survey level. The repertoire was sequenced with immunoSEQ multiplex PCR; TCRdb's copy has only in-frame clones and lacks some. There are about 21,000 clones in the sample; approximately 79% occur only once, and roughly a tenth lies in the top ten. V trimming: 2 bases; J trimming: 2 bases; junction bases outside the gene matches: 5. Germline V gene sequence: CDR1 KGHSH, CDR2 LQKENI. The CDR3 runs to 17 residues. This receptor was taken from a middle-aged woman with HIV. Sequenced here: unsorted PBMCs, sampled 4.1 years after starting antiretroviral therapy. The chain carries TRBV18 and TRBJ2-7; 14 nucleotides align to TRBD2. Here the CDR3 DNA reads TGTGCCAGCTCACCAACCCCGGGACTAGCGGGAGCCTACGAGCAGTACTTC. It specifies CASSPTPGLAGAYEQYF.